This T cell receptor beta chain was sequenced during a study of T cells after posttransplantation cyclophosphamide. Produced via immunoSEQ multiplex PCR; TCRdb's table is partial and in-frame only. The table lists some 1,900 clones, no singletons, with 13% to 15% in the top ten. This clone is classed as medium-sized. What it recognizes is unknown. Cyclophosphamide on days +3 and +4 followed busulfan-fludarabine conditioning and a marrow graft. Overall study findings and caveats: Later blood repertoires were often dominated by clones from the donor CD8+ memory compartment. Recipient CMV seropositivity and CMV reactivation strongly tracked TRB clonality. TRB overlap between skin or GI tissue T cells and blood was limited.

This CDR3 has 12 amino acids. Trimming pared 10 bases from V and 5 bases from J, leaving 13 bases between. Per germline, CDR1 SEHNR and CDR2 FQNEAQ (reference sequence). This clonotype was sampled from a female patient aged 40 to 55 who received an allogeneic stem cell transplant from a related donor, was CMV-positive, and had no GVHD. Some T cells may be transferred from the graft donor. The gene calls are TRBV7-9 and TRBJ2-3, with a weak D call TRBD1 (6 bases). The specimen was PBMCs, collected 32 days after allogeneic stem cell transplant with posttransplant cyclophosphamide. The DNA of the CDR3 is TGTGCCACCCAGCAGGGGTTAGATACGCAGTATTTT. The encoded protein is CATQQGLDTQYF. The full variable domain, with the rest looked up from reference TRBV7-9 and TRBJ2-3, is DTGVSQNPRHKITKRGQNVTFRCDPISEHNRLYWYRQTLGQGPEFLTYFQNEAQLEKSRLLSDRFSAERPKGSFSTLEIQRTEQGDSAMYLCATQQGLDTQYFGPGTRLTVL.